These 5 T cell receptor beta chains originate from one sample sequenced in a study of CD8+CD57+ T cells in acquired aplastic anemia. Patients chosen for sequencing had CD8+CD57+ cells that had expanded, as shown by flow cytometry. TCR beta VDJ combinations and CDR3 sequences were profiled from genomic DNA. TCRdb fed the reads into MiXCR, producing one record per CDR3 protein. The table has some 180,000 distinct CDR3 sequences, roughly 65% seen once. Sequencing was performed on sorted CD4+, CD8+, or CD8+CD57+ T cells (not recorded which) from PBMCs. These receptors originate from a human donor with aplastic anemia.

DNA of the CDR3: TGTGCCAGCAGCTTGGATAGCGGGACCTACAATGAGCAGTTCTTC. As protein: CASSLDSGTYNEQFF. The chain uses TRBV7-9 and TRBJ2-1; 8 nucleotides match TRBD2. Per the germline V gene, CDR1 is SEHNR and CDR2 is FQNEAQ (reference sequence). The CDR3 runs to 15 residues. Losses at the gene ends were 3 bases for V and 2 bases for J; bases not matched to a gene: 3. Full variable domain (missing parts from reference TRBV7-9 and TRBJ2-1): DTGVSQNPRHKITKRGQNVTFRCDPISEHNRLYWYRQTLGQGPEFLTYFQNEAQLEKSRLLSDRFSAERPKGSFSTLEIQRTEQGDSAMYLCASSLDSGTYNEQFFGPGTRLTVL.

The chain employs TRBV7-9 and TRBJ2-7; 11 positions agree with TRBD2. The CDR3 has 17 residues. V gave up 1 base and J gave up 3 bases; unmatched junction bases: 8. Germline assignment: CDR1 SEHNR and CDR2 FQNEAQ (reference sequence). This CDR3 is CASSLGGSGRDVYEQYF. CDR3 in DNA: TGTGCCAGCAGCTTAGGCGGTAGCGGGAGGGATGTCTACGAGCAGTACTTC.

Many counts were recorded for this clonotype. The DNA of the CDR3 is TGTGCCAGCAGGACAGGGTTCAACGAGCAGTACTTC. Protein product: CASRTGFNEQYF. The rearrangement joins TRBV6-1 to TRBJ2-7, with 7 bases that match TRBD1. The CDR3 spans 12 residues. V lost 6 bases to trimming and J lost 5 bases; unmatched junction nucleotides: 4. Germline CDR1 MNHNS, CDR2 SASEGT.

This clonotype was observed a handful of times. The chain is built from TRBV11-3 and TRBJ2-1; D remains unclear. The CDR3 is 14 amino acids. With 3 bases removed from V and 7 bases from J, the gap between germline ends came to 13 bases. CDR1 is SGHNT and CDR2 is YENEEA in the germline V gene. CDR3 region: CASSFGQASNEQFF. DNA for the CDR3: TGTGCCAGCAGCTTTGGGCAAGCATCGAATGAGCAGTTCTTC. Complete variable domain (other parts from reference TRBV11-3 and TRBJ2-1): EAGVVQSPRYKIIEKKQPVAFWCNPISGHNTLYWYLQNLGQGPELLIRYENEEAVDDSQLPKDRFSAERLKGVDSTLKIQPAELGDSAVYLCASSFGQASNEQFFGPGTRLTVL.

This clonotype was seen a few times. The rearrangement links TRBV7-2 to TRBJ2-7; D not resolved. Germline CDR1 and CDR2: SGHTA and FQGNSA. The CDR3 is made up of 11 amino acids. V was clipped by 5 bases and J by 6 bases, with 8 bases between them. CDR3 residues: CASSPGREQYF. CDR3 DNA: TGTGCCAGCAGCCCAGGCCGCGAGCAGTACTTC.